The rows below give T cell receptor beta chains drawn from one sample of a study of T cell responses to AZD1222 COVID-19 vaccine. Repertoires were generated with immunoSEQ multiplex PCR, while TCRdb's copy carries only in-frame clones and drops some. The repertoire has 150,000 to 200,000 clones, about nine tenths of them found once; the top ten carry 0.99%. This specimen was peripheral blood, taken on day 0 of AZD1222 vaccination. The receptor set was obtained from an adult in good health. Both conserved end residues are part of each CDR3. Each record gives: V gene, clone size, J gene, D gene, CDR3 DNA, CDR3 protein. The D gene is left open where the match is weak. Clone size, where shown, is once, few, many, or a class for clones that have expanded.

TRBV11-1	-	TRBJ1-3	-	TGTGCCAGCAGCCTGACATTGGAGGGAAACACCATATATTTT	CASSLTLEGNTIYF
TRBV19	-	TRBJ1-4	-	TGTGCCAGTAGTATCTCAGGGGCGGATGAAAAACTGTTTTTT	CASSISGADEKLFF
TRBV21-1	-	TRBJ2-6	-	TGTGCCAGCACCGAAATTGGCTCTGGGGCCAACGTCCTGACTTTC	CASTEIGSGANVLTF
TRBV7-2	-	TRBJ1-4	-	TGTGCCAGCAGCTCGCGGACAGCTAGCGAAAAACTGTTTTTT	CASSSRTASEKLFF
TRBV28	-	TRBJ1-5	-	TGTGCCAGCAGTTCGTCGTGGGGTCAAGGCAATCAGCCCCAGCATTTT	CASSSSWGQGNQPQHF
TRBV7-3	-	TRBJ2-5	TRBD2	TGTGCCAGCAGCTCCGGACTCGGGGGGGCCGGGGAGACCCAGTACTTC	CASSSGLGGAGETQYF
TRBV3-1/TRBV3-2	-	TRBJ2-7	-	TGTGCCAGCAGCCCCCCCTCCGTTCCCCCCTACGAGCAGTACTTC	CASSPPSVPPYEQYF
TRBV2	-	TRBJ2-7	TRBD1	TGTGCCAGCAGTAAGGGGACAGTGGCCTACGAGCAGTACTTC	CASSKGTVAYEQYF
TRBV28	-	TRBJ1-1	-	TGTGCCAGCAGTTTCGGGACGGGGAACACTGAAGCTTTCTTT	CASSFGTGNTEAFF
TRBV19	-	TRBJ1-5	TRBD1	TGTGCCAGTAGTATAAGACAGGGTCTAAATCAGCCCCAGCATTTT	CASSIRQGLNQPQHF
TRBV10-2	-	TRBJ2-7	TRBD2	TGCGCCAGCAGTACGACTAGCTGGTACGAGCAGTACTTC	CASSTTSWYEQYF
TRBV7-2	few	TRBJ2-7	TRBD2	TGTGCCAGCAGCTCGGACAGGACTAGCGGGATGTACGAGCAGTACTTC	CASSSDRTSGMYEQYF
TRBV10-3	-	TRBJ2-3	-	TGTGCCACCAAACAGGGCTCAAGCACAGATACGCAGTATTTT	CATKQGSSTDTQYF
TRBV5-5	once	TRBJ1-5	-	TGTGCCAGCAGCTTGAGACGGGATAGCAATCAGCCCCAGCATTTT	CASSLRRDSNQPQHF
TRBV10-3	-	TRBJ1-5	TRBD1	TGTGCCATTCGGGCAGGGGGCACTCAGCCCCAGCATTTT	CAIRAGGTQPQHF
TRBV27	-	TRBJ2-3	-	TGTGCCAGCAGACCAATTCAGGGGCAGGATACGCAGTATTTT	CASRPIQGQDTQYF